This T cell receptor beta chain is from a study of shared clonotypes between healthy human individuals. Study overall: Each donor contributed plates that comprised three CD4 naive, three CD4 memory, two CD8 naive and one CD8 memory. Points from the study as a whole: Tissues were not sampled, only blood, and their repertoires likely differ. A reduction in generation probabilities was seen for non-shared clonotypes relative to those shared by all four donors.

Researchers divided each subset's genomic DNA evenly across several immunoSEQ plates. TCRdb's table, derived via immunoSEQ multiplex PCR, lists solely in-frame clones and lacks some. The sample yields about 1.1 million clones, approximately 80% seen once. This CDR3 spans 12 amino acids. Trimming stripped 6 bases from V and 5 bases from J, with 10 bases between. The germline CDR1 and CDR2 sequences are MDHEN and SYDVKM. Comment on this clone: What it binds is not known. At the DNA level, this CDR3 is encoded by other sequences in the same sample as well.

Material for sequencing was memory CD4+ T cells from PBMCs. As to subset: CD45RA-negative fraction. The chain uses TRBV28 and TRBJ1-2; possibly TRBD1 for D (5 bases). The clonotype originates from a man aged 18 to 30 in good health. Some clones in this sample may be carry-over from other donors' samples. For the CDR3, the DNA is TGTGCCAGCAGCCTAGACAGATATGGCTACACCTTC. It yields the protein CASSLDRYGYTF.